The 22 T cell receptor beta chains given below trace back to one sample, sequenced in a study of CD8+CD57+ T cells in acquired aplastic anemia. The study profiled TCR beta VDJ and CDR3 using genomic DNA as template. TCRdb passed the reads through MiXCR, listing each CDR3 protein once. The table includes over 100,000 distinct CDR3 sequences, less than 45% detected once. Sequencing input: sorted CD4+, CD8+, or CD8+CD57+ T cells (not recorded which) from PBMCs. The receptors here all came from a human donor in good health, serving as a control.

The table lists this clonotype with many counts. The chain combines TRBV7-8 with TRBJ2-7; perhaps TRBD1 as D (6 bases). V was cut by 3 bases and J by 6 bases, with 15 bases left in between. The CDR3 contains 14 residues. Germline assignment: CDR1 SGHVS and CDR2 FQNEAQ. The CDR3 sequence: CASSFRGPVGEQYV. In DNA form, the CDR3 reads TGTGCCAGCAGCTTCAGGGGACCGGTCGGCGAGCAGTACGTC.

The J gene is TRBJ2-1, the V gene TRBV18; TRBD2 aligns across 7 bases. J was trimmed by 5 bases and V by 3 bases; bases with no gene match: 7. The CDR3 consists of 15 residues. CDR1 is KGHSH and CDR2 is LQKENI in the germline V gene. The CDR3 loop reads CASSPGLVSNNEQFF. The CDR3 nucleotides are TGTGCCAGCTCACCCGGACTAGTTTCGAACAATGAGCAGTTCTTC.

This clonotype has a count of ten or more. The gene calls are TRBV10-3 and TRBJ2-5; D perhaps matches TRBD2 (5 bases). Deletions cut 2 bases from V and 3 bases from J, with 16 bases between. This CDR3 is built from 16 residues. CDR1 ENHRY and CDR2 SYGVKD come from the germline V gene. The CDR3 protein is CAISERRGTNEETQYF. CDR3 in DNA: TGTGCCATCAGTGAGAGACGGGGTACAAACGAAGAGACCCAGTACTTC.

J is TRBJ2-7 and V is TRBV10-3, with TRBD2 matching over 14 bases. The length of the CDR3 is 16 residues. CDR1 is ENHRY, CDR2 SYGVKD, per germline. J was trimmed by 7 bases and V by 1 base; bases with no gene match: 6. The CDR3 coding sequence is TGTGCCATCAGTGAGTTAAGACTAGCGGGGGGGCAAGAGCAGTACTTC. Translation: CAISELRLAGGQEQYF.

This clonotype came up many times. The chain combines TRBV7-6 with TRBJ2-5; 12 nucleotides match TRBD2. The germline gives CDR1 SGHVS, CDR2 FNYEAQ. The length of the CDR3 is 17 residues. Germline trimming cut 3 bases from V and 5 bases from J; bases unmatched to any gene: 10. The CDR3: CASSFRLAGGPGETQYF. The CDR3 nucleotides read TGTGCCAGCAGCTTTCGTCTAGCGGGGGGGCCAGGCGAGACCCAGTACTTC.

This clonotype has only a few counts. A much larger clone differs by one base, so this may be a read error. The chain couples TRBV7-2 to TRBJ1-5, with D unresolved. CDR3 length: 14 amino acids. Per the germline V gene, CDR1 is SGHTA and CDR2 is FQGNSA. The DNA of the CDR3 is TGTTCCAGCAGCTTTCAGGACGGTTGGTGGCCCCAGCATTTT. This sequence encodes CSSSFQDGWWPQHF.

The V call is TRBV10-3, the J call TRBJ1-2; TRBD1 matches at 9 bases. Looked up from germline, CDR1 is ENHRY and CDR2 is SYGVKD. The CDR3 totals 14 residues. Trimming took 8 bases from V and 6 from J; bases not matched to a gene: 10. The CDR3 DNA follows: TGTGCCATCCTCCCCGGGACAGGGAACGATGGCTACACCTTC. It specifies CAILPGTGNDGYTF.

The chain couples TRBV20-1 to TRBJ2-3, with D possibly matching TRBD2 (6 bases). CDR3 length equals 11 residues. Germline V CDR1 and CDR2: DFQATT, SNEGSKA (reference sequence). The CDR3 coding sequence is TGCAGGGGATTTGGGGGGGATACGCAGTATTTT. This codes for CRGFGGDTQYF.

Of note for this clonotype: A much larger clone differs by one base, so this may be a read error. The rearrangement links TRBV18 to TRBJ1-5; TRBD1 might be the D (5 bases). The CDR3 sequence is 15 residues long. Germline-derived CDR1 and CDR2 are KGHSH and LQKENI. V lost 1 base and J 9 bases, leaving 16 bases between the germline ends. The CDR3 sequence: CASSPRQGQHRPQHF. For the CDR3, the DNA is TGTGCCAGCTCACCACGTCAGGGTCAGCATCGGCCCCAGCATTTT.

This clonotype has only a few counts. The V call is TRBV30, the J call TRBJ1-3, with unresolved D. V was cut by 0 bases and J by 0 bases, with 9 bases left in between. Looked up from germline, CDR1 is GTSNPN and CDR2 is SVGIG (reference sequence). The CDR3 sequence is 15 residues long. The CDR3 here is CAWSVRRSSGNTIYF. For the CDR3, the DNA is TGTGCCTGGAGTGTACGTAGGAGCTCTGGAAACACCATATATTTT.

This clonotype has more than one count but fewer than ten. A much larger clone lies a single base off, so this may be a read error. This rearrangement joins TRBV20-1 to TRBJ2-1, with 13 positions matching TRBD2. The germline V gene has CDR1 DFQATT and CDR2 SNEGSKA (reference sequence). The CDR3 has 15 residues. The CDR3: CSASNGLAGADEQLF. CDR3 sequence (DNA): TGCAGTGCGTCAAATGGACTAGCGGGAGCTGATGAGCAGCTCTTC.

This clonotype has a count of ten or more. The gene calls are TRBV19 and TRBJ1-3; 7 nucleotides line up with TRBD1. From germline, CDR1 is LNHDA and CDR2 SQIVND (reference sequence). Trimming cost V 7 bases and J 2 bases; bases outside gene matches: 5. The CDR3 is made up of 14 amino acids. Written as DNA, the CDR3 is TGTGCCAGTACTACGACAGGGACTGGAAACACCATATATTTT. Protein product: CASTTTGTGNTIYF.

The chain carries TRBV24-1 and TRBJ1-1; D gene ambiguous. V was trimmed by 4 bases and J by 5 bases, leaving 10 bases between them. This CDR3 comprises 13 residues. Germline CDR1 reads KGHDR; CDR2 reads SFDVKD. DNA for the CDR3: TGTGCCACCAGTGACCCTGGTCGGACTGAAGCTTTCTTT. This codes for CATSDPGRTEAFF.

This clonotype appeared many times. This sequence joins TRBV7-2 and TRBJ1-4; TRBD1 agrees at 7 bases. The CDR3 totals 14 residues. V lost 8 bases to trimming and J lost 2 bases; unmatched junction nucleotides: 5. CDR1 and CDR2 (germline): SGHTA, FQGNSA. CDR3 amino acids: CASRLTGTNEKLFF. Written as DNA, the CDR3 is TGTGCCAGCCGACTGACAGGGACTAATGAAAAACTGTTTTTT.

This clonotype showed up just once. The chain links TRBV3-1 to TRBJ1-6, with D perhaps TRBD1 (5 bases). This CDR3 is 15 amino acids long. V lost 0 bases to trimming and J lost 8 bases, with 11 bases between them. The germline CDR1 and CDR2 sequences are LGHDT and YNNKEL (reference sequence). CDR3 loop: CASSQERLQDSPLHF. The CDR3 nucleotides are TGTGCCAGCAGCCAAGAGCGGTTACAGGATTCACCCCTCCACTTT.

This clonotype came up many times. This chain connects TRBV12-5 to TRBJ2-7; perhaps TRBD1 as D (6 bases). In germline, CDR1 is LGHNT, CDR2 FRNRAP. V gave up 1 base and J gave up 2 bases, with 6 bases separating them. The CDR3 length is 13 residues. The CDR3 region has the DNA TGTGCTAGTGGTTTGGCAGGGGCCTACGAGCAGTACTTC. Translating gives CASGLAGAYEQYF.

This clonotype was counted ten times or more. The chain employs TRBV20-1 and TRBJ2-3, with D tentatively TRBD1 or TRBD2 (6 bases each). V lost 0 bases to trimming and J lost 7 bases, with 11 bases between them. The CDR3 totals 13 residues. Germline-derived CDR1 and CDR2 are DFQATT and SNEGSKA (reference sequence). DNA for the CDR3: TGCAGTGCTAGAGATCTAGGGGGGCATACGCAGTATTTT. It translates to CSARDLGGHTQYF.

The chain has TRBV10-1 and TRBJ2-7; 9 bases fit TRBD1. The CDR3 spans 14 residues. Germline V gene sequence: CDR1 WNHNN, CDR2 SYGVQD (reference sequence). V shed 6 bases and J 1 base; nucleotides not matched to a gene: 4. In DNA form, the CDR3 reads TGCGCCAGCAGGGGACAGGGAGGGTCCTACGAGCAGTACTTC. Amino acid sequence: CASRGQGGSYEQYF.

The chain combines TRBV2 with TRBJ2-7; 9 bases match TRBD2. This CDR3 contains 15 residues. V was clipped by 4 bases and J by 4 bases; unmatched bases: 8. Germline lookup yields CDR1 SNHLY and CDR2 FYNNEI. The CDR3 DNA reads TGTGCCAGCAGTGCTAGCCATAGCGGGAGATACGAGCAGTACTTC. Amino acids: CASSASHSGRYEQYF.

The chain employs TRBV29-1 and TRBJ2-7, with 9 nucleotides matching TRBD1. This CDR3 is 14 amino acids long. The germline gives CDR1 SQVTM, CDR2 ANQGSEA. J gave up 0 bases and V 4 bases, and 4 bases lay outside the gene matches. The CDR3 protein is CSVGGQGISYEQYF. The CDR3 nucleotides read TGCAGCGTTGGAGGACAGGGGATCTCCTACGAGCAGTACTTC.

V is TRBV10-3 and J is TRBJ1-1; 9 nucleotides align to TRBD1. The trim removed 4 bases at V and 4 bases at J, leaving 7 bases unmatched. This CDR3 has 15 residues. Germline values: CDR1 ENHRY, CDR2 SYGVKD. The CDR3 sequence: CAISVDRGGSTEAFF. DNA for the CDR3: TGTGCCATCAGTGTAGACAGGGGGGGTAGCACTGAAGCTTTCTTT.

This clonotype has a count of ten or more. This sequence joins TRBV24-1 and TRBJ1-1; D is uncertain. The CDR3 runs to 13 residues. Per germline, CDR1 KGHDR and CDR2 SFDVKD. V lost 4 bases and J 4 bases, leaving 9 bases between the germline ends. Written as DNA, the CDR3 is TGTGCCACCAGTGACACGGGAGTCACTGAAGCTTTCTTT. This sequence encodes CATSDTGVTEAFF.